These T cell receptor beta chains were read from a single sample in a study of neurological immune-mediated disorders. MiXCR, run by TCRdb on the 5' RACE reads, gives a single entry per CDR3 protein. Of tens of thousands of distinct CDR3 sequences in the sample, 10% were seen once. The source material was PBMCs. The receptors derive from a man in his sixties or seventies with HTLV-1-associated myelopathy (HAM/TSP). Both conserved end residues are trimmed from each CDR3.

v_call	cdr3_length	j_call	cdr3_aa
TRBV6-6	11	TRBJ2-3	ASSLLEADTQY
TRBV5-1	12	TRBJ1-6	ASQGGTYNSPLH
TRBV20-1	10	TRBJ2-7	SARAQAYEQY
TRBV6-2/TRBV6-3	14	TRBJ2-3	ASIPKEWEPQDTQY
TRBV28	13	TRBJ1-5	ASKGAGPSNQPQH
TRBV20-1	13	TRBJ1-3	SARVAQGLGNTIY
TRBV18	11	TRBJ1-1	ASSRSVRAEAF
TRBV5-6	12	TRBJ1-2	ASSLLRGYYGYT
TRBV19	11	TRBJ2-7	ATADGARYEQY
TRBV6-2/TRBV6-3	10	TRBJ2-6	ASEAGANVLT
TRBV7-2	15	TRBJ2-7	ASSRWGTSLSSYEQY
TRBV9	14	TRBJ1-4	ASSRTGCGYNEKLF
TRBV4-3	13	TRBJ2-7	ASSQGLAGSYEQY
TRBV2	11	TRBJ2-1	ASSGASYNEQF
TRBV2	11	TRBJ2-3	ASSWDTTDTQY
TRBV20-1	11	TRBJ1-5	SALMGSEQPQH
TRBV7-2	14	TRBJ2-1	ASSPFAGTGVNEQF
TRBV5-1	15	TRBJ2-7	ASSLGASGTLAYEQY
TRBV27	14	TRBJ1-2	ASSLRYHAGVDGYT
TRBV5-4	12	TRBJ2-5	ASTSDRGIKTQY
TRBV25-1	10	TRBJ1-1	ASSPTPTEAF
TRBV3-1	11	TRBJ2-2	ASSPRVGLELF
TRBV5-1	13	TRBJ2-3	ASSPGRLSTDTQY
TRBV7-8	12	TRBJ2-5	ASSFGTIQETQY
TRBV28	9	TRBJ1-1	ASRLSHEAF
TRBV20-1	12	TRBJ1-2	SARGAGGKQGYT
TRBV18	12	TRBJ1-1	ASSLGGLRAEAF
TRBV5-1	12	TRBJ2-7	ASSLAVGVYEQY
TRBV7-3	13	TRBJ2-1	ASSRGQGSYNEQF
TRBV12-3/TRBV12-4	11	TRBJ2-7	ASSFEASYEQY
TRBV7-2	17	TRBJ2-3	ASSLEFGGVPLSTDTQY
TRBV20-1	12	TRBJ1-6	SVTPGSYNSPLH
TRBV21-1	13	TRBJ2-7	ASSKKGQGTNEQY